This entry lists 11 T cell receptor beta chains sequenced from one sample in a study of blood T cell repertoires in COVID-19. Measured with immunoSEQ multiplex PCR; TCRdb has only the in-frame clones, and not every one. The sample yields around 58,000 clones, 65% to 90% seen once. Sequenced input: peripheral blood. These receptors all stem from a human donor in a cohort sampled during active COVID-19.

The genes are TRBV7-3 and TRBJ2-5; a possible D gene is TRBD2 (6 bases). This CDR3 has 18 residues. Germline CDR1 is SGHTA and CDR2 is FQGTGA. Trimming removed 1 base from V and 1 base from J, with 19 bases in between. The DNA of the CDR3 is TGTGCCAGCAGCTTAATGCCGCTGGCGGGAACTAGCCAAGAGACCCAGTACTTC. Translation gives CASSLMPLAGTSQETQYF. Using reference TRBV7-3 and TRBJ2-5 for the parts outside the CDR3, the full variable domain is GAGVSQTPSNKVTEKGKYVELRCDPISGHTALYWYRQSLGQGPEFLIYFQGTGAADDSGLPNDRFFAVRPEGSVSTLKIQRTERGDSAVYLCASSLMPLAGTSQETQYFGPGTRLLVL.

The CDR3 DNA reads as TGTGCCAGCAGTTACGCCGGCGGGTTAGCTAACTATGGCTACACCTTC. Protein sequence: CASSYAGGLANYGYTF. The chain carries TRBV6-5 and TRBJ1-2; D remains ambiguous. The CDR3 runs to 16 residues. Per the germline V gene, CDR1 is MNHEY and CDR2 is SVGAGI. Trimming removed 2 bases at V and 0 bases at J, with 13 bases between.

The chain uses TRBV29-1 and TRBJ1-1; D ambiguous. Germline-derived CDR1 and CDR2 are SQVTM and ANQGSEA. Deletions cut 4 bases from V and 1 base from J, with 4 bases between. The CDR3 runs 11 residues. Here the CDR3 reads CSVGANTEAFF. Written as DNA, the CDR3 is TGCAGCGTTGGAGCGAACACTGAAGCTTTCTTT.

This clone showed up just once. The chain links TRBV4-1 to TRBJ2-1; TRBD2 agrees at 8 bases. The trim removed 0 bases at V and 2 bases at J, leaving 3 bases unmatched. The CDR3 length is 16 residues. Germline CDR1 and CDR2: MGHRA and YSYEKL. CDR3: CASSQDSSGPYNEQFF. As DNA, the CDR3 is TGCGCCAGCAGCCAAGATTCTAGCGGGCCCTACAATGAGCAGTTCTTC.

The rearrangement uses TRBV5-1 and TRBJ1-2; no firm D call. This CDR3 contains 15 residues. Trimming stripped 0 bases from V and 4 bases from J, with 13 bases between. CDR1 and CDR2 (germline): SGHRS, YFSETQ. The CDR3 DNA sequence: TGCGCCAGCAGCTTGGGGACTGGTTCAGGCTATGGCTACACCTTC. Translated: CASSLGTGSGYGYTF. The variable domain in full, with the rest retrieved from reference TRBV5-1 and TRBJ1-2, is KAGVTQTPRYLIKTRGQQVTLSCSPISGHRSVSWYQQTPGQGLQFLFEYFSETQRNKGNFPGRFSGRQFSNSRSEMNVSTLELGDSALYLCASSLGTGSGYGYTFGSGTRLTVV.

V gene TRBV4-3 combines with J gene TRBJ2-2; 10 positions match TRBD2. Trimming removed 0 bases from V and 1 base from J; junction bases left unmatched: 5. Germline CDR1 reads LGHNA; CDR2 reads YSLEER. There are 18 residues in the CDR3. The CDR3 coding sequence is TGCGCCAGCAGCCAAGATGGAGCGGGGGGGCTGAACACCGGGGAGCTGTTTTTT. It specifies CASSQDGAGGLNTGELFF.

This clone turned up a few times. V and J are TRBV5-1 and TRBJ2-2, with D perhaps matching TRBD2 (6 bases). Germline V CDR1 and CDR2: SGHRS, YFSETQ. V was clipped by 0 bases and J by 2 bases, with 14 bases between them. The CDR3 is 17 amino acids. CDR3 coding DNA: TGCGCCAGCAGCTTGGCTCGGGGGACTGATAACACCGGGGAGCTGTTTTTT. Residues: CASSLARGTDNTGELFF. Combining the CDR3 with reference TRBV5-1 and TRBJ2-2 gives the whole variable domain KAGVTQTPRYLIKTRGQQVTLSCSPISGHRSVSWYQQTPGQGLQFLFEYFSETQRNKGNFPGRFSGRQFSNSRSEMNVSTLELGDSALYLCASSLARGTDNTGELFFGEGSRLTVL.

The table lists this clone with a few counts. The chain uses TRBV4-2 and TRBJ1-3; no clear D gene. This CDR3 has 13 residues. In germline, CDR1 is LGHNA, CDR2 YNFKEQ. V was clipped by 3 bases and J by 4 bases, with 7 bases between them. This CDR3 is CASSQGQGNTIYF. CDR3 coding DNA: TGTGCCAGCAGCCAGGGCCAGGGAAACACCATATATTTT.

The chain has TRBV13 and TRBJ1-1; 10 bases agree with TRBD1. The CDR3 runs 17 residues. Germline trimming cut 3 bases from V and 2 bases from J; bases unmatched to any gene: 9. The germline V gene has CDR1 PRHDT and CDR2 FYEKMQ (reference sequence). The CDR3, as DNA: TGTGCCAGCAGCTTCTCGGGGACAGGGGAGGGAAACACTGAAGCTTTCTTT. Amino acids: CASSFSGTGEGNTEAFF.

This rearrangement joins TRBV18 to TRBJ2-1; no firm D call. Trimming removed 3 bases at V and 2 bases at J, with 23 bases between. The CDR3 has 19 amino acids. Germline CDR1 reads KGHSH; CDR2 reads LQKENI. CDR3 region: CASSPSVGYGDQAYNEQFF. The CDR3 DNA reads TGTGCCAGCTCACCGTCGGTGGGTTATGGAGACCAAGCCTACAATGAGCAGTTCTTC.

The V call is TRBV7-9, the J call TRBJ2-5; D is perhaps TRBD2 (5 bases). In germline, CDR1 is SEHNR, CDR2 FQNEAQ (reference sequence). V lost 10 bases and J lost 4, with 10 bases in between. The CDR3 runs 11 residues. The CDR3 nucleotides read TGTGCCACAGAGGGTCTAGAGACCCAGTACTTC. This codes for CATEGLETQYF.